This T cell receptor (beta chain) was found in a study of shared clonotypes between healthy human individuals. From germline, CDR1 is MNHEY and CDR2 SMNVEV (reference sequence). V was clipped by 6 bases and J by 5 bases; unmatched bases: 19. The CDR3 has 19 amino acids. Using immunoSEQ multiplex PCR, the repertoire was profiled, and TCRdb retains in-frame clones only, with some absent. The table shows just over 2,000,000 clones, with about 94% occurring only once. Selected positively for CCR7 and CD45RO-negative, naive CD8 cells excluded terminally differentiated effector memory CD45RA+ cells. The specimen was naive CD8+ T cells sorted from blood. The source of this sequence is a young man in good health. The chain has TRBV27 and TRBJ2-2, with 9 bases fitting TRBD2. CDR3 nucleotide sequence: TGTGCCAGCAGAAAGGGAATAGCGGGAGTGTTAAGAGAGACCGGGGAGCTGTTTTTT. Its protein product is CASRKGIAGVLRETGELFF.